A selection of T cell receptor beta chains follows, all from one sample in a study of T-cell memory formation after mild COVID-19. TCRdb reprocessed the 5' RACE reads with MiXCR, giving one entry per CDR3 protein. The repertoire consists of approximately 300,000 distinct CDR3 sequences, with 8% to 9% occurring once and the leading ten covering approximately 23%. Sequencing was done on a sample of PBMCs or a T cell subset sorted from them (not recorded which). Source of these receptors: a young man who had mild COVID-19 (a few samples of this study predate the infection). Cell type and time point are not known. Each CDR3 is given with its conserved first and last residue. A D gene is named only where the DNA matches it firmly. Clone size is given for some rows only: seen once, a few or many times, or a class if the clone is expanded.

TRBV6-5,few,TRBJ2-3,-,CASSYARTPVSTDTQYF,TGTGCCAGCAGTTACGCCAGGACTCCAGTTAGCACAGATACGCAGTATTTT
TRBV25-1,-,TRBJ2-5,-,CASSTSLAALNQETQYF,TGTGCCAGCAGTACCTCTTTGGCGGCGCTAAACCAAGAGACCCAGTACTTC
TRBV4-3,-,TRBJ2-2,TRBD1,CASSQARGQGAQVGELFF,TGCGCCAGCAGCCAAGCTCGCGGACAGGGGGCGCAAGTCGGGGAGCTGTTTTTT
TRBV5-1,many,TRBJ2-1,TRBD2,CASSLLGGVHNEQFF,TGCGCCAGCAGCCTTCTGGGGGGGGTCCACAATGAGCAGTTCTTC
TRBV12-3/TRBV12-4,-,TRBJ1-6,-,CASSFLPGSNSPLHF,TGTGCCAGCAGTTTCCTCCCAGGTTCCAATTCACCCCTCCACTTT
TRBV3-1,once,TRBJ2-7,-,CASSPAGRGHEQYF,TGTGCCAGCAGCCCAGCAGGCAGGGGCCACGAGCAGTACTTC
TRBV6-5,few,TRBJ1-5,-,CASSLTPHGPDFNQPQHF,TGTGCCAGCAGTCTTACCCCTCACGGCCCAGATTTCAATCAGCCCCAGCATTTT
TRBV24-1,-,TRBJ2-1,TRBD2,CATSETASGGEQFF,TGTGCCACCAGTGAGACCGCTAGCGGGGGTGAGCAGTTCTTC
TRBV6-5,few,TRBJ1-5,-,CASSYSLTGNQPQHF,TGTGCCAGCAGTTACTCGCTGACAGGTAATCAGCCCCAGCATTTT
TRBV3-1,-,TRBJ2-6,-,CASSQVVVGSGANVLTF,TGTGCCAGCAGCCAAGTGGTTGTCGGCTCTGGGGCCAACGTCCTGACTTTC
TRBV15,-,TRBJ1-5,-,CATSRELGGHRIFARSNQPQHF,TGTGCCACCAGCAGAGAACTAGGGGGGCATCGCATCTTTGCCCGTAGCAATCAGCCCCAGCATTTT
TRBV6-1,few,TRBJ1-5,TRBD1,CASSGGTGGVEPQHF,TGTGCCAGCAGTGGAGGAACAGGGGGTGTAGAGCCCCAGCATTTT
TRBV20-1,few,TRBJ1-1,TRBD1,CSARDRGLGTEAFF,TGCAGTGCGCGGGACAGGGGATTGGGAACTGAAGCTTTCTTT
TRBV7-2,-,TRBJ1-4,-,CASRKGALGEKLFF,TGTGCCAGCAGGAAAGGGGCCCTCGGTGAAAAACTGTTTTTT
TRBV28,-,TRBJ2-1,-,CASSRGTRSYNEQFF,TGTGCCAGCAGCCGAGGGACAAGATCCTACAATGAGCAGTTCTTC
TRBV11-2,-,TRBJ1-4,-,CASSPRQWNEKLFF,TGTGCCAGCAGCCCTAGGCAGTGGAATGAAAAACTGTTTTTT
TRBV5-1,many,TRBJ1-1,TRBD1,CASSLDRDEAFF,TGCGCCAGCAGCTTAGACAGGGATGAAGCTTTCTTT
TRBV7-9,-,TRBJ2-3,-,CASSLARVGPNTDTQYF,TGTGCCAGCAGCTTGGCGAGGGTGGGGCCGAACACAGATACGCAGTATTTT
TRBV12-3/TRBV12-4,many,TRBJ2-7,TRBD2,CASSPSGHYEQYF,TGTGCCAGCAGTCCTAGCGGTCACTACGAGCAGTACTTC
TRBV24-1,-,TRBJ2-1,TRBD2,CAASGGSYNEQFF,TGTGCCGCTTCCGGGGGGTCCTACAATGAGCAGTTCTTC
TRBV11-2,-,TRBJ1-2,-,CASSLDRRGAYGYTF,TGTGCCAGCAGCTTAGATCGGCGAGGGGCCTATGGCTACACCTTC
TRBV12-3/TRBV12-4,many,TRBJ2-1,TRBD1,CASSFGQGYEQFF,TGTGCCAGCAGTTTTGGACAGGGGTATGAGCAGTTCTTC
TRBV7-2,few,TRBJ2-3,-,CASSSVERDTQYF,TGTGCCAGCAGCTCTGTAGAGAGGGATACGCAGTATTTT
TRBV20-1,few,TRBJ2-7,TRBD1,CSARGDSSYEQYF,TGCAGTGCTAGAGGGGACAGCTCCTACGAGCAGTACTTC
TRBV7-8,many,TRBJ2-1,-,CASSQGGDLNEQFF,TGTGCCAGCAGCCAAGGAGGGGATCTAAATGAGCAGTTCTTC
TRBV3-1,many,TRBJ2-3,-,CASSQDGGTDTQYF,TGTGCCAGCAGCCAAGACGGCGGAACAGATACGCAGTATTTT
TRBV7-2,few,TRBJ2-3,TRBD2,CASSFPSGGAGDTQYF,TGTGCCAGCAGCTTTCCTAGCGGGGGGGCAGGAGATACGCAGTATTTT
TRBV28,few,TRBJ1-4,TRBD1,CASTRGSSEKLFF,TGTGCCTCGACCAGGGGGTCGTCCGAAAAACTGTTTTTT
TRBV6-5,-,TRBJ2-5,-,CASSPTGSFGETQYF,TGTGCCAGCAGTCCCACTGGCAGCTTTGGGGAGACCCAGTACTTC
TRBV19,few,TRBJ1-6,-,CASKRPGPLNSPLHF,TGTGCCAGTAAACGACCGGGACCGCTAAATTCACCCCTCCACTTT
TRBV7-9,-,TRBJ1-4,TRBD1,CASSYGTGDEKLFF,TGTGCCAGCAGCTACGGGACAGGGGACGAAAAACTGTTTTTT
TRBV7-9,-,TRBJ2-1,-,CASSLTSFLLSTGEQFF,TGTGCCAGCAGCTTAACTTCCTTCCTTCTAAGCACCGGTGAGCAGTTCTTC
TRBV6-5,-,TRBJ1-1,-,CASSLYVGTEAFF,TGTGCCAGCAGTCTTTACGTGGGCACTGAAGCTTTCTTT
TRBV9,few,TRBJ1-6,-,CASSVTDSYSPLHF,TGTGCCAGCAGCGTGACGGACAGCTATTCACCCCTCCACTTT
TRBV7-9,-,TRBJ1-2,TRBD1,CASSLGQGVRYTF,TGTGCCAGCAGCTTAGGACAGGGAGTACGCTACACCTTC
TRBV12-3/TRBV12-4,many,TRBJ1-2,-,CASSSTGSYGYTF,TGTGCCAGCAGTTCGACAGGTTCCTATGGCTACACCTTC
TRBV5-4,many,TRBJ2-2,-,CASSLARQKNTGELFF,TGTGCCAGCAGCTTGGCCCGCCAAAAGAACACCGGGGAGCTGTTTTTT
TRBV6-5,-,TRBJ2-1,-,CASSYRTGTHYNEQFF,TGTGCCAGCAGTTACCGTACCGGGACACACTACAATGAGCAGTTCTTC
TRBV5-1,-,TRBJ2-5,-,CASSPYTNQETQYF,TGCGCCAGCAGCCCGTACACCAACCAAGAGACCCAGTACTTC
TRBV28,-,TRBJ1-1,-,CAGSTGGGTEAFF,TGTGCCGGTTCTACTGGAGGAGGCACTGAAGCTTTCTTT
TRBV29-1,few,TRBJ1-3,-,CSVRSFSGNTIYF,TGCAGCGTCCGAAGCTTCTCTGGAAACACCATATATTTT
TRBV9,-,TRBJ1-3,-,CASSRSGTPGNTIYF,TGTGCCAGCAGTCGCAGTGGGACTCCTGGAAACACCATATATTTT
TRBV3-1,few,TRBJ2-1,TRBD1,CASTRTGDYEQFF,TGTGCCAGCACCAGGACAGGGGACTATGAGCAGTTCTTC
TRBV10-3,-,TRBJ2-1,TRBD2,CAIGHIAGGPSEQFF,TGTGCCATCGGGCATATAGCGGGGGGGCCTAGTGAGCAGTTCTTC
TRBV5-1,many,TRBJ2-3,TRBD2,CASSGGTSGRQDTQYF,TGCGCCAGCAGCGGAGGGACTAGCGGGCGCCAAGATACGCAGTATTTT
TRBV7-2,-,TRBJ2-2,-,CASSLVRGAPGELFF,TGTGCCAGCAGCTTAGTTCGGGGGGCCCCCGGGGAGCTGTTTTTT
TRBV27,few,TRBJ2-3,-,CASSSPGLPGSDTQYF,TGTGCCAGCAGTTCCCCGGGACTCCCGGGGTCGGATACGCAGTATTTT
TRBV6-5,few,TRBJ2-5,TRBD1,CASHPQGYPETQYF,TGTGCCTCACACCCACAGGGGTATCCGGAGACCCAGTACTTC
TRBV5-8,-,TRBJ2-1,-,CASSLAMNSNEQFF,TGTGCCAGCAGCTTGGCCATGAACTCCAATGAGCAGTTCTTC
TRBV7-8,-,TRBJ2-3,-,CASNPRAPRRGIDTQYF,TGTGCCAGCAACCCCCGTGCCCCCCGGCGGGGTATAGATACGCAGTATTTT
TRBV6-2/TRBV6-3,-,TRBJ2-7,-,CASSYHFEQYF,TGTGCCAGCAGTTACCATTTCGAGCAGTACTTC
TRBV20-1,few,TRBJ1-1,-,CSARDQEGLWTEAFF,TGCAGTGCTAGAGATCAGGAAGGGCTTTGGACTGAAGCTTTCTTT
TRBV12-3/TRBV12-4,few,TRBJ2-1,TRBD2,CASRPAGWSYNEQFF,TGTGCCAGCAGACCAGCGGGGTGGTCCTACAATGAGCAGTTCTTC
TRBV20-1,-,TRBJ1-5,-,CSARDQWNQPQHF,TGCAGTGCTAGAGATCAGTGGAATCAGCCCCAGCATTTT